The 30 T cell receptor beta chains below all came from one sample that was sequenced in a study of T cells in Graves' hyperthyroidism and ophthalmopathy. TCR beta CDR3 regions were amplified from RNA. HTBI primers were employed in a first-round RT-PCR of the TCR CDR3. TCRdb used MiXCR to reprocess the multiplex PCR reads, holding one entry per CDR3 protein. The table has 750,000 to 900,000 distinct CDR3 sequences, 38% seen once. Material: blood. The receptors here all came from a man in his late teens or twenties with Graves' hyperthyroidism.

The chain employs TRBV11-1 and TRBJ2-7; D call uncertain. This CDR3 comprises 11 residues. V gave up 6 bases and J gave up 5 bases, with 8 bases separating them. From germline, CDR1 is SGHAT and CDR2 FQDESV (reference sequence). CDR3 sequence: CASRLTHEQYF. CDR3 coding DNA: TGTGCCAGCAGGCTAACCCACGAGCAGTACTTC.

This clonotype was seen repeatedly, ten times or more. This chain uses TRBV24-1 with TRBJ1-1, with D unresolved. Germline values: CDR1 KGHDR, CDR2 SFDVKD. CDR3 length: 12 amino acids. V lost 4 bases and J 8 bases, leaving 10 bases between the germline ends. CDR3: CATSELYGEAFF. The DNA of the CDR3 is TGTGCCACCAGTGAGCTCTACGGAGAAGCTTTCTTT.

This chain links TRBV10-3 with TRBJ2-2; no definite D call. The CDR3 sequence is 15 residues long. Germline assignment: CDR1 ENHRY and CDR2 SYGVKD. Deletions cut 0 bases from V and 0 bases from J, with 5 bases between. CDR3: CAISESEANTGELFF. For the CDR3, the DNA is TGTGCCATCAGTGAGTCGGAAGCGAACACCGGGGAGCTGTTTTTT.

This clonotype has at least ten counts. The chain recombines TRBV20-1 with TRBJ1-2; D is possibly TRBD1 (5 bases). V lost 5 bases and J 4 bases, leaving 11 bases between the germline ends. The CDR3 totals 12 residues. Germline CDR1 is DFQATT and CDR2 is SNEGSKA (reference sequence). The CDR3 region has the DNA TGCAGTGCTCAGGGTCCCGCCTATGGCTACACCTTC. Protein product: CSAQGPAYGYTF.

The chain combines TRBV9 with TRBJ2-7; no firm D call. The germline V gene has CDR1 SGDLS and CDR2 YYNGEE. With 0 bases removed from V and 2 bases from J, the gap between germline ends came to 12 bases. This CDR3 comprises 15 residues. DNA for the CDR3: TGTGCCAGCAGCGTAGACTCCTCCGATACCTACGAGCAGTACTTC. This codes for CASSVDSSDTYEQYF.

The chain links TRBV6-2 or TRBV6-3 to TRBJ2-7, with 7 bases lining up with TRBD1. V trimming: 0 bases; J trimming: 4 bases; junction bases outside the gene matches: 15. The CDR3 extends over 18 amino acids. The germline V gene has CDR1 MNHEY and CDR2 SVGEGT. The CDR3 DNA is TGTGCCAGCAGTTACTCGATCAGGGTTCCAAGGACAGGATACGAGCAGTACTTC. It codes for CASSYSIRVPRTGYEQYF.

The V gene is TRBV12-3 or TRBV12-4, the J gene TRBJ2-7; 9 bases map to TRBD2. CDR3 length: 15 residues. V shed 5 bases, J shed 2 bases, and the junction held 7 bases outside the gene matches. CDR3 sequence: CASSPPSGKAYEQYF. The CDR3 DNA is TGTGCCAGCAGTCCGCCTAGCGGGAAGGCCTACGAGCAGTACTTC.

The chain recombines TRBV20-1 with TRBJ1-5, with D perhaps TRBD1 (5 bases). The germline gives CDR1 DFQATT, CDR2 SNEGSKA (reference sequence). CDR3 size: 19 residues. With 0 bases removed from V and 3 bases from J, the gap between germline ends came to 24 bases. CDR3 residues: CSARDQGRDPRVFNQPQHF. In DNA, the CDR3 is TGCAGTGCTAGAGATCAGGGAAGGGACCCGCGGGTCTTCAATCAGCCCCAGCATTTT.

J is TRBJ2-7 and V is TRBV19; D tentatively reads TRBD1 or TRBD2 (5 bases each). The germline V and J ends were trimmed by 7 bases and 3 bases, with 13 bases remaining between them. This CDR3 has 13 residues. Germline V gene sequence: CDR1 LNHDA, CDR2 SQIVND (reference sequence). CDR3 amino acids: CASMGTKGYEQYF. CDR3 DNA sequence: TGTGCCAGTATGGGGACCAAGGGCTACGAGCAGTACTTC. The variable domain in full, completed from reference TRBV19 and TRBJ2-7, reads DGGITQSPKYLFRKEGQNVTLSCEQNLNHDAMYWYRQDPGQGLRLIYYSQIVNDFQKGDIAEGYSVSREKKESFPLTVTSAQKNPTAFYLCASMGTKGYEQYFGPGTRLTVT.

The rearrangement links TRBV27 to TRBJ2-2; the match to TRBD1 covers 7 bases. The CDR3 contains 15 residues. Germline loops: CDR1 MNHEY, CDR2 SMNVEV (reference sequence). The V and J ends lost 5 bases and 1 base, in that order; junction bases with no gene match: 4. The CDR3 loop reads CASSLWTGNTGELFF. CDR3 sequence (DNA): TGTGCCAGCAGTCTGTGGACAGGGAACACCGGGGAGCTGTTTTTT.

This rearrangement joins TRBV6-5 to TRBJ1-2, with 9 bases fitting TRBD1. CDR1 is MNHEY and CDR2 is SVGAGI in the germline V gene. CDR3 length equals 14 residues. The V and J ends lost 7 bases and 4 bases, in that order; junction bases with no gene match: 7. This CDR3 is CASTLPGQGYGYTF. In nucleotides, the CDR3 is TGTGCCAGCACCCTACCGGGACAGGGCTATGGCTACACCTTC.

In this sample, this clonotype turned up many times. The chain combines TRBV9 with TRBJ1-2; 10 bases are a match to TRBD1. The CDR3 spans 15 residues. Germline-derived CDR1 and CDR2 are SGDLS and YYNGEE. The ends lost 3 bases at V and 8 bases at J; junction bases unmatched: 10. The CDR3 DNA is TGTGCCAGCAGCGAAACACCTGGGACAGGGGACGGCTACACCTTC. It specifies CASSETPGTGDGYTF. The variable domain in full, completed from reference TRBV9 and TRBJ1-2, reads DSGVTQTPKHLITATGQRVTLRCSPRSGDLSVYWYQQSLDQGLQFLIQYYNGEERAKGNILERFSAQQFPDLHSELNLSSLELGDSALYFCASSETPGTGDGYTFGSGTRLTVV.

This clonotype was counted a few times. V and J are TRBV7-8 and TRBJ1-1; D ambiguous. V shed 5 bases and J shed 5 bases, with 15 bases lying between them. CDR3 length equals 14 residues. The germline V gene has CDR1 SGHVS and CDR2 FQNEAQ. The CDR3 protein is CASSPDPQGTEAFF. CDR3 DNA: TGTGCCAGCAGCCCAGATCCGCAAGGTACTGAAGCTTTCTTT.

The chain uses TRBV19 and TRBJ1-1; 9 bases align to TRBD1. The CDR3 sequence is 14 residues long. Germline V gene lookup returns CDR1 LNHDA and CDR2 SQIVND (reference sequence). Trimming cost V 6 bases and J 5 bases; bases outside gene matches: 7. CDR3 sequence (DNA): TGTGCCAGTAGGGAACAGGGGGCTCTGACTGAAGCTTTCTTT. It codes for CASREQGALTEAFF.

The table lists this clonotype with a few counts. The chain couples TRBV13 to TRBJ2-2; the match to TRBD1 covers 8 bases. This CDR3 spans 13 amino acids. The germline V gene has CDR1 PRHDT and CDR2 FYEKMQ (reference sequence). V trimming: 7 bases; J trimming: 9 bases; junction bases outside the gene matches: 7. CDR3 residues: CASTTDRGRELFF. DNA of the CDR3: TGTGCCAGCACCACCGACAGGGGCCGGGAGCTGTTTTTT.

This clonotype was counted only a few times. The chain combines TRBV7-8 with TRBJ2-7; D possibly corresponds to TRBD2 (6 bases). The CDR3 runs 18 residues. CDR1 and CDR2 (germline): SGHVS, FQNEAQ. The V and J ends lost 2 bases and 0 bases respectively, with 20 bases between them. DNA for the CDR3: TGTGCCAGCAGCTTAAGAGCGGGCGTCCTCCTGAGCTCCTACGAGCAGTACTTC. Translating it yields CASSLRAGVLLSSYEQYF.

This clonotype was observed a few times. This chain joins TRBV7-3 and TRBJ1-5; no clear D. Trimming left V 5 bases short and J 4 bases short, with 15 bases between. Germline CDR1 reads SGHTA; CDR2 reads FQGTGA. The CDR3 runs 15 residues. The CDR3 DNA reads TGTGCCAGCAGCCAAGACTCCCGGGTAAATCAGCCCCAGCATTTT. Its translation: CASSQDSRVNQPQHF.

This clonotype was seen many times. V gene TRBV2 combines with J gene TRBJ1-1; D unresolved. Germline V gene sequence: CDR1 SNHLY, CDR2 FYNNEI. The CDR3 is made up of 13 amino acids. Between the trimmed V and J ends, which lost 6 bases and 2 bases, there was a span of 10 bases. The DNA of the CDR3 is TGTGCCAGCAGCAGTCTGGAAAACACTGAAGCTTTCTTT. Amino acids: CASSSLENTEAFF. The full variable domain, completed using reference TRBV2 and TRBJ1-1, is EPEVTQTPSHQVTQMGQEVILRCVPISNHLYFYWYRQILGQKVEFLVSFYNNEISEKSEIFDDQFSVERPDGSNFTLKIRSTKLEDSAMYFCASSSLENTEAFFGQGTRLTVV.

The rearrangement links TRBV20-1 to TRBJ1-1; D is ambiguous. The CDR3 consists of 15 residues. V was clipped by 2 bases and J by 1 base, with 14 bases between them. Per the germline V gene, CDR1 is DFQATT and CDR2 is SNEGSKA (reference sequence). CDR3 sequence reads: CSARLADPRNTEAFF. CDR3 coding DNA: TGCAGTGCTAGATTAGCCGACCCCAGGAACACTGAAGCTTTCTTT.

This clonotype was seen repeatedly, ten times or more. This chain joins TRBV10-3 and TRBJ2-7; no firm D call. The CDR3 length is 13 residues. V dropped 5 bases and J dropped 3 bases, with 11 bases sitting between them. Germline loops: CDR1 ENHRY, CDR2 SYGVKD. The DNA for the CDR3 is TGTGCCATCAGTAGTGGGATCGACTACGAGCAGTACTTC. This sequence encodes CAISSGIDYEQYF.

V gene TRBV2 combines with J gene TRBJ2-7, with D perhaps given as TRBD1 or TRBD2 (5 bases each). Germline V gene data show CDR1 as SNHLY and CDR2 as FYNNEI. The CDR3 is 13 residues long. V lost 6 bases and J lost 5, with 14 bases in between. The CDR3 loop is CASRPHGGDEQYF. The CDR3 nucleotides are TGTGCCAGCAGGCCGCATGGGGGTGACGAGCAGTACTTC.

The rearrangement joins TRBV5-5 to TRBJ2-5, with D perhaps TRBD2 (5 bases). Per germline, CDR1 SGHKS and CDR2 YYEKEE (reference sequence). This CDR3 is built from 15 residues. Trimming shortened V by 5 bases and J by 1 base, and 15 bases separated the two germline ends. The CDR3 sequence: CASSKRTTGQETQYF. CDR3 DNA sequence: TGTGCCAGCAGTAAGCGGACGACGGGCCAAGAGACCCAGTACTTC. Supplemented by reference TRBV5-5 and TRBJ2-5, the full variable domain reads DAGVTQSPTHLIKTRGQQVTLRCSPISGHKSVSWYQQVLGQGPQFIFQYYEKEERGRGNFPDRFSARQFPNYSSELNVNALLLGDSALYLCASSKRTTGQETQYFGPGTRLLVL.

This clonotype was counted a few times. The chain carries TRBV9 and TRBJ1-1, with unresolved D. CDR1 and CDR2 from the germline V gene are SGDLS and YYNGEE. Trimming shortened V by 4 bases and J by 4 bases, and 17 bases separated the two germline ends. The CDR3 sequence is 15 residues long. The CDR3 region is CASSQSLGKGTEAFF. CDR3 bases: TGTGCCAGCAGCCAAAGTCTGGGGAAAGGCACTGAAGCTTTCTTT.

This clonotype was counted only a few times. The chain links TRBV10-3 to TRBJ2-7, with TRBD2 matching over 7 bases. The CDR3 sequence is 16 residues long. With 2 bases clipped from V and 3 bases from J, the junction kept 10 bases outside the gene matches. CDR1 is ENHRY and CDR2 is SYGVKD in the germline V gene. CDR3 DNA: TGTGCCATCAGTGAGGGTTTTCGGGAGGACCACTACGAGCAGTACTTC. Its translation: CAISEGFREDHYEQYF.

This clonotype appeared a few times. V gene TRBV7-9 combines with J gene TRBJ2-2; 8 bases match TRBD2. The ends lost 5 bases at V and 3 bases at J; junction bases unmatched: 11. The CDR3 loop spans 17 amino acids. The germline V gene has CDR1 SEHNR and CDR2 FQNEAQ (reference sequence). The CDR3 loop reads CASSHSVGGGYTGELFF. The CDR3 DNA reads as TGTGCCAGCAGCCACTCCGTCGGGGGGGGCTACACCGGGGAGCTGTTTTTT.

V usage is TRBV9 and J usage is TRBJ1-1; D is unresolved. The CDR3 sequence is 13 residues long. Germline V CDR1 and CDR2: SGDLS, YYNGEE. The germline V and J ends were trimmed by 7 bases and 1 base, with 11 bases remaining between them. In DNA, the CDR3 is TGTGCCAGCTCAAAGCTGGGGAACACTGAAGCTTTCTTT. This gives the protein CASSKLGNTEAFF.

This clonotype has more than one count but fewer than ten. This chain connects TRBV5-1 to TRBJ2-7, with D possibly matching TRBD1 (5 bases). This CDR3 has 11 amino acids. V was clipped by 3 bases and J by 13 bases, with 14 bases between them. Germline CDR1 is SGHRS and CDR2 is YFSETQ. The CDR3 sequence: CASSWGANLYF. The CDR3 nucleotides read TGCGCCAGCAGCTGGGGCGCCAACCTCTACTTC.

The chain recombines TRBV12-3 or TRBV12-4 with TRBJ2-5; D gene unclear. This CDR3 comprises 14 residues. Trimming left V 6 bases short and J 0 bases short, with 11 bases between. The CDR3 sequence: CASSQAKHQETQYF. Written as DNA, the CDR3 is TGTGCCAGCAGCCAGGCCAAACACCAAGAGACCCAGTACTTC.

J is TRBJ2-2 and V is TRBV5-1; D is undetermined. Germline V gene data show CDR1 as SGHRS and CDR2 as YFSETQ. CDR3 length: 15 amino acids. V was clipped by 0 bases and J by 5 bases, with 11 bases between them. CDR3 sequence (DNA): TGCGCCAGCAGCTTGGGAACTGAGAGGACCGGGGAGCTGTTTTTT. It codes for CASSLGTERTGELFF.

V gene TRBV7-2 combines with J gene TRBJ2-2; D not certain. CDR3 length equals 17 residues. Germline V CDR1 and CDR2: SGHTA, FQGNSA. Trimming took off 7 bases at V and 1 base at J, with 19 bases between the two ends. Here the CDR3 DNA reads TGTGCCAGCACCCTCGCCCGAATCCACCAGAACACCGGGGAGCTGTTTTTT. Protein product: CASTLARIHQNTGELFF.